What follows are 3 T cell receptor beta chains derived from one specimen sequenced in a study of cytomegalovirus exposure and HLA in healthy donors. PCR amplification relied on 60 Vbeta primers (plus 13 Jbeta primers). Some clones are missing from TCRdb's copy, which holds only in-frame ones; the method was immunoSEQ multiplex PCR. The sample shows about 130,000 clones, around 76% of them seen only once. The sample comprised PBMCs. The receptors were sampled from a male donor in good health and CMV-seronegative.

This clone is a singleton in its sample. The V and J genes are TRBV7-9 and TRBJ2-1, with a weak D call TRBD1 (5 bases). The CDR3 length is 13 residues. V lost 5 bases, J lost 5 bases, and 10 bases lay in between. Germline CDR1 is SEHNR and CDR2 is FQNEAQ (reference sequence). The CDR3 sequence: CASSLTRDNEQFF. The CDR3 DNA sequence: TGTGCCAGCAGCCTTACCAGGGACAATGAGCAGTTCTTC.

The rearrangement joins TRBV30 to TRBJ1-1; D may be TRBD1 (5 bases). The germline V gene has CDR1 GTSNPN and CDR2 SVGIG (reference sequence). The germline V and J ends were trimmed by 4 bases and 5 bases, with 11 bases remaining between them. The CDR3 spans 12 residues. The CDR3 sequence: CAWTFGGTEAFF. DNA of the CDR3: TGTGCCTGGACGTTTGGGGGGACTGAAGCTTTCTTT.

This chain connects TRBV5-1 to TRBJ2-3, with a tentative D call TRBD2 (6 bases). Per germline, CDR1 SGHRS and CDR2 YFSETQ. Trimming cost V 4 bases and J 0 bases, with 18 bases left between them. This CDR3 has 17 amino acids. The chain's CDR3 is CASSPSWGGASTDTQYF. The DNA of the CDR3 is TGCGCCAGCAGCCCCAGTTGGGGCGGGGCAAGCACAGATACGCAGTATTTT.